Listed here are 20 T cell receptor beta chains from one sample, sequenced in a study of blood T cells in healthy people across ages. Primers used in a second PCR of roughly 7 to 12 cycles were a sample-barcoded 5' primer and a J-beta primer mix. Each CDR3 protein is one row after TCRdb ran MiXCR on the 5' RACE reads. The data show fewer than 800,000 distinct CDR3 sequences, with approximately 25% seen just once and under 9.5% held by the top ten. These data also formed part of another study, on T cells of mothers and their children.

Sequenced material: blood. The origin of the receptors is a boy between 10 and 17 years old in good health.

The chain links TRBV7-9 to TRBJ2-5, with TRBD1 matching over 7 bases. V lost 1 base and J lost 1; bases outside the gene matches: 9. CDR1 SEHNR and CDR2 FQNEAQ come from the germline V gene (reference sequence). The CDR3 length is 17 residues. The CDR3 DNA reads as TGTGCCAGCAGCTTAGGGCTCCGGGACAGTATCCAAGAGACCCAGTACTTC. It specifies CASSLGLRDSIQETQYF.

This clonotype was observed a single time. The chain has TRBV27 and TRBJ2-7, with D tentatively TRBD1 (7 bases). This CDR3 has 14 amino acids. The V end was cut by 3 bases, the J end by 2 bases, with 11 bases between. CDR1 and CDR2 (germline): MNHEY, SMNVEV (reference sequence). DNA of the CDR3: TGTGCCAGCAGTTTTACAGGGGAGGCCTACGAGCAGTACTTC. Amino acids: CASSFTGEAYEQYF.

In its sample, this clonotype was seen a few times. The rearrangement links TRBV20-1 to TRBJ2-1; no reliable D call. V gave up 3 bases and J gave up 8 bases, with 8 bases separating them. Germline V gives CDR1 DFQATT, CDR2 SNEGSKA (reference sequence). The length of the CDR3 is 11 residues. The CDR3 DNA reads TGCAGTGCTAGGCCCCGGGATGAGCAGTTCTTC. It translates to CSARPRDEQFF.

The V call is TRBV11-2, the J call TRBJ1-3; 7 bases line up with TRBD1. CDR1 SGHAT and CDR2 FQNNGV come from the germline V gene. With 5 bases clipped from V and 9 bases from J, the junction kept 13 bases outside the gene matches. The CDR3 is made up of 15 amino acids. Here the CDR3 reads CASSTLTGARVTIYF. CDR3 sequence (DNA): TGTGCCAGCAGCACCCTAACAGGGGCTCGGGTCACCATATATTTT.

This chain uses TRBV7-9 with TRBJ1-2; D is perhaps TRBD1 (6 bases). Per the germline V gene, CDR1 is SEHNR and CDR2 is FQNEAQ (reference sequence). The CDR3 spans 14 residues. The V end was cut by 4 bases, the J end by 4 bases, with 13 bases between. CDR3 residues: CASSSTGFSYGYTF. The CDR3, as DNA: TGTGCCAGCAGCTCCACAGGGTTCAGCTATGGCTACACCTTC.

DNA for the CDR3: TGCAGCGCCCACGGGGACAGGGTGGGCACAGATACGCAGTATTTT. Translation gives CSAHGDRVGTDTQYF. The rearrangement links TRBV29-1 to TRBJ2-3, with 9 bases that match TRBD1. V lost 7 bases and J lost 1; bases outside the gene matches: 9. The CDR3 loop spans 15 amino acids. Germline CDR1 SQVTM, CDR2 ANQGSEA.

There are many counts of this clonotype. The gene calls are TRBV18 and TRBJ2-5; perhaps D is TRBD1 or TRBD2 (5 bases each). CDR1 is KGHSH, CDR2 LQKENI, per germline. Trimming pared 3 bases from V and 4 bases from J, leaving 12 bases between. The CDR3 consists of 14 residues. The CDR3, as DNA: TGTGCCAGCTCACCTGGGGAGAGGGGAGAGACCCAGTACTTC. Amino acid sequence: CASSPGERGETQYF.

This clonotype was observed a handful of times. The chain has TRBV15 and TRBJ2-3; TRBD2 aligns across 13 bases. The germline CDR1 and CDR2 sequences are LNHNV and YYDKDF (reference sequence). The CDR3 is 17 residues long. Trimming at V came to 0 bases and at J to 3 bases, leaving 3 bases not matched to a gene. The CDR3 loop is CATSRELAGGRTDTQYF. The CDR3 DNA sequence: TGTGCCACCAGCAGAGAACTAGCGGGAGGGAGAACAGATACGCAGTATTTT.

This clonotype was counted only a few times. This chain uses TRBV15 with TRBJ2-7, with 10 bases matching TRBD2. The V gene's germline CDR1 is LNHNV and CDR2 YYDKDF (reference sequence). There are 16 residues in the CDR3. With V trimmed by 1 base and J by 2 bases, 5 bases remained unmatched. The CDR3 region is CATSRGAGGPPYEQYF. In DNA form, the CDR3 reads TGTGCCACCAGCAGAGGAGCGGGAGGGCCTCCCTACGAGCAGTACTTC.

The rearrangement links TRBV4-1 to TRBJ2-2, with TRBD2 matching over 12 bases. The J segment lost 2 bases and the V segment lost 8 bases, leaving 21 bases of the junction unmatched. Germline V gene sequence: CDR1 MGHRA, CDR2 YSYEKL. The CDR3 spans 21 residues. The CDR3: CASGSSGTSGRSSYNTGELFF. The CDR3 region has the DNA TGCGCCAGCGGGAGCTCAGGGACTAGCGGGCGATCCTCCTATAACACCGGGGAGCTGTTTTTT.

The table lists this clonotype with a few counts. The chain uses TRBV9 and TRBJ2-2; D is undetermined. Germline values: CDR1 SGDLS, CDR2 YYNGEE. The CDR3 consists of 15 residues. The V gene lost 6 bases and the J gene lost 3 bases, with 15 bases spanning the gap. This chain's CDR3 is CASTDTPSYTGELFF. In DNA, the CDR3 is TGTGCCAGCACCGACACTCCATCTTACACCGGGGAGCTGTTTTTT.

In this sample, this clonotype turned up a few times. The chain recombines TRBV10-3 with TRBJ2-3; D not certain. Germline lookup yields CDR1 ENHRY and CDR2 SYGVKD. The CDR3 totals 14 residues. Trimming removed 7 bases from V and 4 bases from J, with 15 bases in between. CDR3 sequence reads: CAINRGVGADTQYF. CDR3 nucleotides: TGTGCCATCAATCGAGGAGTCGGAGCAGATACGCAGTATTTT.

This clonotype has only a few counts. CDR3 sequence reads: CASSPPTAQKQYF. The CDR3 DNA is TGTGCCAGCAGCCCCCCCACCGCCCAGAAGCAGTACTTC. The V gene is TRBV3-1, the J gene TRBJ2-7; D uncertain. This CDR3 region has 13 residues. From germline, CDR1 is LGHDT and CDR2 YNNKEL (reference sequence). The germline V and J ends were trimmed by 4 bases and 8 bases, with 15 bases remaining between them.

This clonotype was detected a few times. The rearrangement uses TRBV9 and TRBJ2-7; TRBD1 aligns across 9 bases. The CDR3 consists of 14 residues. Germline CDR1 is SGDLS and CDR2 is YYNGEE. V lost 2 bases to trimming and J lost 6 bases; unmatched junction nucleotides: 6. The CDR3 loop reads CASSVGTGLVEQYF. In DNA form, the CDR3 reads TGTGCCAGCAGCGTCGGGACAGGGTTAGTCGAGCAGTACTTC.

The chain has TRBV7-9 and TRBJ1-4; D is undetermined. The CDR3 is made up of 15 amino acids. V was pared by 5 bases and J by 8 bases, with 18 bases between. Germline-derived CDR1 and CDR2 are SEHNR and FQNEAQ (reference sequence). CDR3 nucleotide sequence: TGTGCCAGCAGCACCCGGACTCCAACAAGCGAAAAACTGTTTTTT. This gives the protein CASSTRTPTSEKLFF.

The rearrangement joins TRBV6-6 to TRBJ1-6; 11 bases are shared with TRBD1. The V and J ends lost 2 bases and 17 bases, in that order; junction bases with no gene match: 14. Germline loops: CDR1 MNHNY, CDR2 SVGAGI (reference sequence). The CDR3 sequence is 16 residues long. CDR3 region: CASSYRGDRGGTLIHF. The CDR3 region has the DNA TGTGCCAGCAGTTACCGGGGGGACAGGGGGGGCACACTCATCCACTTT.

This chain connects TRBV29-1 to TRBJ2-1; D may be TRBD2 (5 bases). V was trimmed by 6 bases and J by 5 bases, leaving 17 bases between them. The CDR3 length is 14 residues. Per the germline V gene, CDR1 is SQVTM and CDR2 is ANQGSEA. The CDR3 bases are TGCAGCGTACCCTTTAGAGGGATTGACAATGAGCAGTTCTTC. It codes for CSVPFRGIDNEQFF.

This chain links TRBV28 with TRBJ2-1; D is unclear. Germline V gene data show CDR1 as MDHEN and CDR2 as SYDVKM. The CDR3 spans 15 residues. Deletions cut 3 bases from V and 8 bases from J, with 17 bases between. The CDR3 protein is CASSFGPSKMDEQFF. DNA of the CDR3: TGTGCCAGCAGTTTCGGACCCAGCAAAATGGATGAGCAGTTCTTC.

This clonotype turned up a few times. This sequence joins TRBV13 and TRBJ2-1; a weak D match, TRBD2 (6 bases). Germline CDR1 and CDR2: PRHDT and FYEKMQ (reference sequence). Trimming cost V 5 bases and J 7 bases, with 18 bases left between them. This CDR3 spans 15 amino acids. CDR3: CASSGGTSGINEQFF. DNA for the CDR3: TGTGCCAGCAGCGGGGGGACTTCGGGAATTAATGAGCAGTTCTTC.

This clonotype was recorded a few times. The rearrangement links TRBV9 to TRBJ1-4, with a weak D call TRBD1 (5 bases). The V end was cut by 4 bases, the J end by 10 bases, with 26 bases between. Germline V gene lookup returns CDR1 SGDLS and CDR2 YYNGEE. The length of the CDR3 is 17 residues. CDR3 bases: TGTGCCAGCAGCCCAGCGGGGGAAGGTCCTCTGATGGCAAAACTGTTTTTT. Translation: CASSPAGEGPLMAKLFF.